This T cell receptor beta chain was recorded in a study of glioma-infiltrating T cells after dendritic cell vaccination. Background on the study: Autologous tumor lysate was loaded overnight onto monocyte-derived dendritic cells grown about 7 days with IL-4 and GM-CSF.

This clone was observed a few times. Time point denoted: after dendritic cell vaccination, including at tumor progression/relapse. Fresh-frozen tumor tissue and more than two years of survival data were available for all. CDR1 and CDR2 (germline): MDHEN, SYDVKM. The CDR3 length is 15 residues. Trimming shortened V by 2 bases and J by 3 bases, and 14 bases separated the two germline ends. The assay was immunoSEQ multiplex PCR, and TCRdb's table has in-frame clones only and misses some. The table includes 70,000 to 90,000 clones, roughly 80% detected once. The chain is built from TRBV28 and TRBJ2-7; D uncertain. The origin of this receptor is a human donor with glioblastoma. The sequencing here drew on blood, taken after dendritic cell vaccination. The DNA of the CDR3 is TGTGCCAGCAGTTTAGTGCGTCCAGCGCTCTACGAGCAGTACTTC. Protein product: CASSLVRPALYEQYF.